The 22 T cell receptor beta chains presented below share a single source sample, sequenced in a study of T cell responses to AZD1222 COVID-19 vaccine. Profiling relied on immunoSEQ multiplex PCR, and the TCRdb table lists in-frame clones only, not all of them. The sample includes roughly 130,000 clones, roughly 88% of them seen just once. This sample comprised peripheral blood, obtained on day 0 of AZD1222 vaccination. These receptors were obtained from an adult in good health.

The chain joins TRBV5-4 to TRBJ1-2; 8 bases map to TRBD1. The CDR3 covers 14 residues. In germline, CDR1 is SGHNT, CDR2 YYREEE (reference sequence). The V gene end was trimmed by 4 bases and the J gene end by 5 bases; junction bases not matched to a gene: 7. The CDR3 reads CASSPQGGPYGYTF. The CDR3 coding sequence is TGTGCCAGCAGCCCACAGGGGGGCCCTTATGGCTACACCTTC.

The chain carries TRBV5-1 and TRBJ2-3; TRBD2 might be the D (6 bases). Germline values: CDR1 SGHRS, CDR2 YFSETQ. CDR3 length: 14 residues. The V end lost 7 bases, the J end lost 0 bases, and 12 bases lay between the germline ends. The DNA of the CDR3 is TGCGCCAGCGGGCGGGAACAGAGCACAGATACGCAGTATTTT. It is translated as CASGREQSTDTQYF.

The gene calls are TRBV10-3 and TRBJ1-1; 9 positions match TRBD1. Germline assignment: CDR1 ENHRY and CDR2 SYGVKD. V gave up 2 bases and J gave up 5 bases; unmatched junction bases: 6. CDR3 length equals 15 residues. The CDR3 reads CAISEGLDRGTEAFF. The CDR3 DNA follows: TGTGCCATCAGTGAGGGTTTGGACAGGGGAACTGAAGCTTTCTTT.

The V gene is TRBV5-5, the J gene TRBJ1-1, with unresolved D. Per the germline V gene, CDR1 is SGHKS and CDR2 is YYEKEE (reference sequence). The CDR3 runs 13 residues. V gave up 0 bases and J gave up 11 bases, with 14 bases separating them. The CDR3 sequence is CASSLDSVTGAFF. The CDR3 DNA reads TGTGCCAGCAGCTTGGATTCGGTAACTGGGGCTTTCTTT.

This chain's CDR3 is CASRSMRTGTVEKLFF. CDR3 nucleotides: TGTGCCAGCAGGTCCATGAGGACAGGGACGGTAGAAAAACTGTTTTTT. The V gene is TRBV11-2, the J gene TRBJ1-4; TRBD1 matches 8 bases. Germline CDR1 reads SGHAT; CDR2 reads FQNNGV. This CDR3 is 16 amino acids long. V trimming: 6 bases; J trimming: 8 bases; junction bases outside the gene matches: 14.

This clone was detected once. The V gene is TRBV5-4, the J gene TRBJ1-4; a weak D match, TRBD1 (5 bases). Germline loops: CDR1 SGHNT, CDR2 YYREEE (reference sequence). The ends were cut back, 2 bases at V and 8 bases at J, with 19 bases in the middle. The CDR3 has 16 amino acids. CDR3 residues: CASSLPVGQGNEKLFF. The CDR3 nucleotides read TGTGCCAGCAGCTTACCCGTTGGGCAGGGTAACGAAAAACTGTTTTTT.

The chain is built from TRBV7-6 and TRBJ1-5; D may be TRBD1 (6 bases). CDR3 size: 16 residues. The V end lost 7 bases, the J end lost 1 base, and 17 bases lay between the germline ends. Germline CDR1 is SGHVS and CDR2 is FNYEAQ. The CDR3 sequence: CASIQGTSGSNQPQHF. The CDR3 DNA sequence: TGTGCCAGCATTCAGGGGACAAGTGGGAGCAATCAGCCCCAGCATTTT.

The chain couples TRBV28 to TRBJ1-2, with D unresolved. The germline V gene encodes CDR1 MDHEN and CDR2 SYDVKM. This CDR3 is 12 amino acids long. Trimming left V 3 bases short and J 7 bases short, with 9 bases between. The DNA of the CDR3 is TGTGCCAGCAGTTTGGCCTTCGGTGGCTACACCTTC. This encodes CASSLAFGGYTF.

The chain employs TRBV9 and TRBJ2-3; no definite D call. The CDR3 is made up of 15 amino acids. CDR1 and CDR2 (germline): SGDLS, YYNGEE. The germline V and J ends were trimmed by 1 base and 1 base, with 10 bases remaining between them. CDR3 nucleotides: TGTGCCAGCAGCGTATTGCTTGATGGCACAGATACGCAGTATTTT. Protein product: CASSVLLDGTDTQYF. The whole variable domain, remainder taken from reference TRBV9 and TRBJ2-3, is DSGVTQTPKHLITATGQRVTLRCSPRSGDLSVYWYQQSLDQGLQFLIQYYNGEERAKGNILERFSAQQFPDLHSELNLSSLELGDSALYFCASSVLLDGTDTQYFGPGTRLTVL.

This rearrangement joins TRBV7-9 to TRBJ2-7, with 8 nucleotides matching TRBD1. CDR1 is SEHNR and CDR2 is FQNEAQ in the germline V gene (reference sequence). V shed 5 bases, J shed 3 bases, and the junction held 9 bases outside the gene matches. This CDR3 has 15 residues. Written as DNA, the CDR3 is TGTGCCAGCAGCCCCCGACAGGGGCACTACTACGAGCAGTACTTC. This encodes CASSPRQGHYYEQYF.

This clone was counted only a few times. This chain uses TRBV9 with TRBJ1-5; 12 bases fit TRBD1. The junction had 9 bases not matched to a gene; V was cut back by 4 bases and J by 7 bases. The length of the CDR3 is 16 residues. In germline, CDR1 is SGDLS, CDR2 YYNGEE. CDR3 sequence reads: CASSPGTGGREQPQHF. Written as DNA, the CDR3 is TGTGCCAGCAGCCCAGGGACAGGGGGCAGGGAACAGCCCCAGCATTTT.

This clone turned up a few times. At one boundary the junction diverges from the germline segment, which might be a read error. J is TRBJ2-1 and V is TRBV3-1 (or the pseudogene TRBV3-2); 12 nucleotides match TRBD2. This CDR3 is built from 14 residues. Germline CDR1 is LGHDT and CDR2 is YNNKEL (reference sequence). This chain's CDR3 is CASSPYPSGGASIF. In nucleotides, the CDR3 is TGTGCCAGCAGCCCCTATCCTAGCGGGGGGGCCTCGATCTTC.

The chain is built from TRBV2 and TRBJ1-3; D is uncertain. The germline V gene encodes CDR1 SNHLY and CDR2 FYNNEI. The CDR3 is 15 amino acids. V shed 5 bases and J shed 0 bases, with 11 bases lying between them. CDR3 loop: CASSSGLSSGNTIYF. The CDR3 nucleotides are TGTGCCAGCAGTTCCGGACTGTCCTCTGGAAACACCATATATTTT.

This chain links TRBV5-6 with TRBJ1-5, with D perhaps matching TRBD1 (5 bases). The germline V and J ends were trimmed by 4 bases and 3 bases, with 11 bases remaining between them. There are 14 residues in the CDR3. Germline V gene lookup returns CDR1 SGHDT and CDR2 YYEEEE. The CDR3 spells CASSLGGINQPQHF. CDR3 nucleotides: TGTGCCAGCAGCCTGGGGGGGATCAATCAGCCCCAGCATTTT.

The rearrangement uses TRBV19 and TRBJ2-1; D is unclear. The germline V and J ends were trimmed by 6 bases and 8 bases, with 20 bases remaining between them. The CDR3 covers 15 residues. CDR1 is LNHDA and CDR2 is SQIVND in the germline V gene (reference sequence). The CDR3 DNA sequence: TGTGCCAGTAGACCGACCCCTGCTGAGATTCATGAGCAGTTCTTC. It encodes CASRPTPAEIHEQFF. The whole variable domain, filled in from reference TRBV19 and TRBJ2-1, reads DGGITQSPKYLFRKEGQNVTLSCEQNLNHDAMYWYRQDPGQGLRLIYYSQIVNDFQKGDIAEGYSVSREKKESFPLTVTSAQKNPTAFYLCASRPTPAEIHEQFFGPGTRLTVL.

The chain joins TRBV28 to TRBJ2-1, with a weak D call TRBD1 (7 bases). V lost 4 bases and J 7 bases, leaving 17 bases between the germline ends. CDR1 is MDHEN and CDR2 is SYDVKM in the germline V gene. The CDR3 totals 15 residues. CDR3 sequence: CASSSLSGGQNEQFF. For the CDR3, the DNA is TGTGCCAGCAGTTCCCTATCCGGGGGACAGAATGAGCAGTTCTTC. Supplemented by reference TRBV28 and TRBJ2-1, the full variable domain reads DVKVTQSSRYLVKRTGEKVFLECVQDMDHENMFWYRQDPGLGLRLIYFSYDVKMKEKGDIPEGYSVSREKKERFSLILESASTNQTSMYLCASSSLSGGQNEQFFGPGTRLTVL.

The chain couples TRBV10-3 to TRBJ1-4; 8 bases line up with TRBD1. The CDR3 contains 14 residues. Trimming cost V 6 bases and J 4 bases; bases outside gene matches: 4. Germline V gene sequence: CDR1 ENHRY, CDR2 SYGVKD. CDR3 sequence reads: CAIRGQDLNEKLFF. The CDR3, as DNA: TGTGCCATCAGGGGACAGGACCTTAATGAAAAACTGTTTTTT.

The chain recombines TRBV21-1 with TRBJ2-3; TRBD2, the D gene given by the table, was not confirmed from the DNA. TRBV21-1 is a pseudogene segment. The CDR3 runs 10 residues. The CDR3 is CASISDTQYF. Written as DNA, the CDR3 is TGTGCCAGCATCTCAGATACGCAGTATTTT.

The chain has TRBV9 and TRBJ2-3, with 10 bases aligning to TRBD1. Germline V gives CDR1 SGDLS, CDR2 YYNGEE. CDR3 length: 16 residues. With 3 bases clipped from V and 1 base from J, the junction kept 5 bases outside the gene matches. For the CDR3, the DNA is TGTGCCAGCAGCGCCAGACAGGGGGCTGGCACAGATACGCAGTATTTT. Residues: CASSARQGAGTDTQYF.

CDR3 region: CASILTLWAGVSGEQFF. CDR3 sequence (DNA): TGTGCCAGCATCCTGACCCTCTGGGCGGGAGTTTCGGGTGAGCAGTTCTTC. V usage is TRBV27 and J usage is TRBJ2-1; 7 bases map to TRBD2. Germline CDR1 reads MNHEY; CDR2 reads SMNVEV (reference sequence). Trimming at V came to 7 bases and at J to 9 bases, leaving 21 bases not matched to a gene. This CDR3 spans 17 amino acids.

This chain joins TRBV29-1 and TRBJ2-7; the D is unclear. The CDR3 extends over 11 amino acids. Germline CDR1 and CDR2: SQVTM and ANQGSEA. V lost 7 bases, J lost 4 bases, and 11 bases lay in between. In DNA, the CDR3 is TGCAGCGCCGGTCAAGAGTACGAGCAGTACTTC. It codes for CSAGQEYEQYF.

This clone was observed a few times. The chain couples TRBV19 to TRBJ1-2; weak D call: TRBD1 (6 bases). Looked up from germline, CDR1 is LNHDA and CDR2 is SQIVND (reference sequence). V was clipped by 10 bases and J by 10 bases, with 19 bases between them. The CDR3 is 12 amino acids. This CDR3 is CATRGRGDDYTF. The DNA of the CDR3 is TGTGCCACCAGGGGCAGGGGCGATGACTACACCTTC.